The 15 T cell receptor beta chains presented below share a single source sample, sequenced in a study of PD-L1 blockade in urothelial cancer (dated by TCRdb to about 2017). The library was generated by the immunoSEQ multiplex PCR assay. TCRdb stores this immuneACCESS table with in-frame sequences only. Part of the clones is absent; in the studies checked, under half of the shortfall reflects unresolved V genes, and no reason is known for the rest. Present in this sample are approximately 70,000 clones, about four fifths of which were seen just once. In total, the top ten clones hold roughly 8.3% of the sample. Sample time point, as interpreted from the label and publication: pretreatment peripheral blood. Here the sequenced sample was PBMCs, taken around atezolizumab (anti-PD-L1) treatment. The source is a woman between 65 and 79 years old with urothelial cancer.

The genes are TRBV9 and TRBJ2-7, with 7 bases identical to TRBD1. The CDR3 extends over 14 amino acids. CDR1 is SGDLS and CDR2 is YYNGEE in the germline V gene. Unmatched junction bases numbered 10, after V lost 3 bases and J lost 7 bases. CDR3 sequence: CASSASWTGGEQYF. DNA for the CDR3: TGTGCCAGCAGCGCCTCCTGGACAGGCGGGGAGCAGTACTTC.

The rearrangement links TRBV11-2 to TRBJ2-2; D might be TRBD2 (5 bases). Germline V lookup: CDR1 SGHAT, CDR2 FQNNGV. This CDR3 region has 15 residues. V lost 5 bases and J lost 7, with 17 bases in between. Written as DNA, the CDR3 is TGTGCCAGCAGCCCACAACTAGGAGGAGTCGGGGAGCTGTTTTTT. It encodes CASSPQLGGVGELFF. The whole variable domain, filled in from reference TRBV11-2 and TRBJ2-2, reads EAGVAQSPRYKIIEKRQSVAFWCNPISGHATLYWYQQILGQGPKLLIQFQNNGVVDDSQLPKDRFSAERLKGVDSTLKIQPAKLEDSAVYLCASSPQLGGVGELFFGEGSRLTVL.

This chain joins TRBV5-4 and TRBJ2-3, with 9 bases identical to TRBD2. Germline CDR1 and CDR2: SGHNT and YYREEE (reference sequence). This CDR3 is built from 17 residues. After removal of 0 bases from V and 4 bases from J, the junction contained 9 bases not matched to a gene. The CDR3 DNA is TGTGCCAGCAGCTTGGCTGCCCTAGCGGGAAATTCAGATACGCAGTATTTT. The encoded protein is CASSLAALAGNSDTQYF.

The V gene is TRBV5-1, the J gene TRBJ2-5, with a weak D call TRBD1 (6 bases). The germline V and J ends were trimmed by 1 base and 5 bases, with 9 bases remaining between them. Germline lookup yields CDR1 SGHRS and CDR2 YFSETQ. CDR3 size: 13 residues. The CDR3 loop is CASSLSGDETQYF. The CDR3 DNA reads as TGCGCCAGCAGCTTGTCAGGGGACGAGACCCAGTACTTC.

The J gene is TRBJ2-7, the V gene TRBV23-1; tentatively, D is TRBD2 (6 bases). Being an ORF, TRBV23-1 has a function that is uncertain. V was trimmed by 1 base and J by 5 bases, leaving 6 bases between them. The CDR3 consists of 12 residues. The CDR3 DNA reads TGCGCCAGCAGTCAATGGGAGGACGAGCAGTACTTC. Translated: CASSQWEDEQYF.

The gene calls are TRBV19 and TRBJ2-1; 7 positions agree with TRBD2. This CDR3 is 14 amino acids long. With 3 bases clipped from V and 6 bases from J, the junction kept 5 bases outside the gene matches. In germline, CDR1 is LNHDA, CDR2 SQIVND (reference sequence). CDR3 DNA sequence: TGTGCCAGTAGTATCGGCGGGGGACGCAATGAGCAGTTCTTC. Protein product: CASSIGGGRNEQFF.

V and J are TRBV18 and TRBJ2-2; D is perhaps TRBD1 (6 bases). This CDR3 spans 15 amino acids. The V and J ends lost 3 bases and 1 base respectively, with 9 bases between them. CDR1 is KGHSH and CDR2 is LQKENI in the germline V gene. CDR3 sequence reads: CASSPRDKNTGELFF. CDR3 coding DNA: TGTGCCAGCTCACCCCGGGACAAGAACACCGGGGAGCTGTTTTTT. Filled out from reference TRBV18 and TRBJ2-2, the complete variable domain reads NAGVMQNPRHLVRRRGQEARLRCSPMKGHSHVYWYRQLPEEGLKFMVYLQKENIIDESGMPKERFSAEFPKEGPSILRIQQVVRGDSAAYFCASSPRDKNTGELFFGEGSRLTVL.

The chain links TRBV5-1 to TRBJ2-7; 11 bases fit TRBD2. Germline lookup yields CDR1 SGHRS and CDR2 YFSETQ. Germline trimming cut 4 bases from V and 2 bases from J; bases unmatched to any gene: 5. The CDR3 runs 15 residues. The chain's CDR3 is CASSRGLAAPYEQYF. CDR3 nucleotide sequence: TGCGCCAGCAGCAGGGGACTAGCGGCTCCCTACGAGCAGTACTTC. Combining the CDR3 with reference TRBV5-1 and TRBJ2-7 gives the whole variable domain KAGVTQTPRYLIKTRGQQVTLSCSPISGHRSVSWYQQTPGQGLQFLFEYFSETQRNKGNFPGRFSGRQFSNSRSEMNVSTLELGDSALYLCASSRGLAAPYEQYFGPGTRLTVT.

This clone was picked up a small number of times. This sequence joins TRBV25-1 and TRBJ1-4; no clear D gene. CDR3 length equals 18 residues. The V end was cut by 1 base, the J end by 0 bases, with 15 bases between. From germline, CDR1 is MGHDK and CDR2 SYGVNS. The DNA for the CDR3 is TGTGCCAGCAGTGAATCCGAGGGTACACTCACAACTAATGAAAAACTGTTTTTT. It yields the protein CASSESEGTLTTNEKLFF. Drawing the rest from reference TRBV25-1 and TRBJ1-4, the complete variable domain is EADIYQTPRYLVIGTGKKITLECSQTMGHDKMYWYQQDPGMELHLIHYSYGVNSTEKGDLSSESTVSRIRTEHFPLTLESARPSHTSQYLCASSESEGTLTTNEKLFFGSGTQLSVL.

The V gene is TRBV19, the J gene TRBJ1-5; the match to TRBD1 covers 9 bases. The germline CDR1 and CDR2 sequences are LNHDA and SQIVND (reference sequence). This CDR3 region has 15 residues. V shed 5 bases and J 6 bases; nucleotides not matched to a gene: 8. Here the CDR3 DNA reads TGTGCCAGTAGTCCTCCGGGACAGGGAACTCAGCCCCAGCATTTT. It translates to CASSPPGQGTQPQHF. Combining the CDR3 with reference TRBV19 and TRBJ1-5 gives the whole variable domain DGGITQSPKYLFRKEGQNVTLSCEQNLNHDAMYWYRQDPGQGLRLIYYSQIVNDFQKGDIAEGYSVSREKKESFPLTVTSAQKNPTAFYLCASSPPGQGTQPQHFGDGTRLSIL.

CDR3 in amino acids: CASSPMTSGGAVGTDTQYF. Here the CDR3 DNA reads TGTGCCAGCTCACCAATGACTAGCGGGGGGGCCGTGGGCACAGATACGCAGTATTTT. The chain joins TRBV18 to TRBJ2-3; 14 bases fit TRBD2. J lost 1 base, V lost 2 bases, and 8 bases had no gene match. Germline assignment: CDR1 KGHSH and CDR2 LQKENI. The length of the CDR3 is 19 residues.

The CDR3 loop is CASSGPAGTGYSYEQYF. The CDR3 bases are TGTGCCAGCAGTGGGCCGGCCGGGACAGGGTACTCCTACGAGCAGTACTTC. The chain has TRBV6-1 and TRBJ2-7; 9 bases agree with TRBD1. The CDR3 length is 17 residues. J was trimmed by 0 bases and V by 4 bases; bases with no gene match: 10. CDR1 and CDR2 (germline): MNHNS, SASEGT.

This clone occurred a few times. This rearrangement joins TRBV4-2 to TRBJ1-4; D perhaps matches TRBD1 (6 bases). CDR1 and CDR2 from the germline V gene are LGHNA and YNFKEQ. CDR3 size: 15 residues. V lost 4 bases and J 7 bases, leaving 16 bases between the germline ends. CDR3 DNA sequence: TGTGCCAGCAGCCGAGGGTCAGGGGTGGGTGAAAAACTGTTTTTT. This translates into CASSRGSGVGEKLFF.

The sample holds one count of this clone. J is TRBJ2-3 and V is TRBV7-2; D unclear. The germline V and J ends were trimmed by 2 bases and 5 bases, with 11 bases remaining between them. Looked up from germline, CDR1 is SGHTA and CDR2 is FQGNSA. The CDR3 has 14 amino acids. CDR3 DNA: TGTGCCAGCAGCTTACAAACCGAGATAGATACGCAGTATTTT. It encodes CASSLQTEIDTQYF.

This clone was counted once. The chain has TRBV5-1 and TRBJ1-1, with 7 bases fitting TRBD1. CDR1 is SGHRS and CDR2 is YFSETQ in the germline V gene. The CDR3 runs to 14 residues. The junction had 7 bases not matched to a gene; V was cut back by 6 bases and J by 2 bases. In DNA form, the CDR3 reads TGCGCCAGCAATCCGACAGGGCTAAACACTGAAGCTTTCTTT. Protein product: CASNPTGLNTEAFF.